The following is a T cell receptor beta chain sequence with its context. What this receptor recognizes is not known. The input lacks base qualities; no much larger clone sits a single base away. The cohort comprised approximately 700 healthy bone marrow donors. Cohort members were all nominally healthy when sampled, although unrecorded immune exposures were likely present. The donor tested CMV seropositive, placing the donor among the 290 or so seropositive members of the cohort. A peripheral blood sample was provided by each donor, and peripheral blood mononuclear cells were used for TCR beta sequencing. The Qiagen DNeasy Blood Extraction Kit was used to extract genomic DNA from the blood cell samples. The data derive from a study of cytomegalovirus exposure and HLA in healthy donors (dated by TCRdb to the late 2010s). Study-level background: According to an earlier analysis of a few hundred of the donors, about 170 million T cells yielded 120 million or so unique TCR beta sequences and around 280 Gb of sequence data. Approximately 310 gigabases of sequencing data and approximately 84 million unique TCR sequences were included in an early release covering 500 to 750 HLA-typed donors. Of the roughly 430 genotyped donors, approximately 80% fell in the genetic ancestry cluster associated with self-reported Caucasian donors. The study aimed to test whether cataloging public T cell receptors could reveal signatures of past pathogen exposure. The T cell repertoires of 666 subjects were profiled by immunosequencing and related to cytomegalovirus serostatus. In addition to the first cohort of 666 subjects, a separate validation cohort of under 150 different subjects was used. To predict cytomegalovirus infection status, the study combined high-throughput TCR immunosequencing, statistical association of individual TCRs with disease status, and machine learning. A later analysis re-examined previously published TCR beta repertoires from just over 650 donors and added high-resolution HLA genotyping to investigate patterns of TCR occurrence. Rather than using new phenotypic data, the later analysis identified candidate immune exposures from TCR beta sequences and from how often those sequences occurred across donors. An earlier analysis of roughly 580 of the donors used high-throughput TCR beta sequencing to judge whether each TCR beta V gene segment behaved as functional or pseudogenic. Donor age, sex, ethnicity and CMV serostatus were compiled together with the repertoire data. A later genetic analysis used genome-wide SNP genotypes for about 55% of the 666 donors, treating that subset as a discovery cohort. Every discovery cohort repertoire had been produced on one sequencing platform. HLA typing covered class I and class II loci at four-digit resolution. The number of donors typed differed by locus, with about 620-630 for A, B, C, DRB1 and DQB1, more than 500 for DQA1, about 610 for DPA1, and about 450 for DPB1. Roughly 5 DR-DQ haplotypes were handled as single units for association and clustering, since linkage in the cohort was strong. On average, roughly 240,000 unique TCR beta nucleotide sequences were sequenced per donor among 350 to 400 genotyped donors of the cohort, with roughly a sixth of those sequences being non-productive.

The study at large found these results: Over 15 rarely observed V segments, including chromosome 9 orphons, were excluded from the earlier analysis of several hundred of the donors because counts were too low. Compared with the approximately 720-donor mean, donors in an Asian-associated ancestry cluster had fewer N-insertions in productive TCRs, according to a later genetic analysis. Three of the identified cytomegalovirus-associated TCR beta chains were confirmed in vitro to be specific for cytomegalovirus antigens. In an earlier analysis of approximately 590 of the donors, most TCR beta V segments appeared in productive rearrangements about 87% or about 30% of the time, broadly matching IMGT annotations. When HLA alleles, especially DR and DQ, strongly co-occurred, attributing TCR associations to individual alleles was difficult. Linkage disequilibrium might explain the correlated functional status among segregating V segments, but an unknown experimental factor could not be ruled out. Some IMGT-functional V segments, including TRBV6-2 and TRBV6-3, could not be distinguished by the 87-base-pair reads and were therefore excluded. A total of 150 or so TCR beta chains were listed by the study as associated with cytomegalovirus. Only TCR beta chains were sequenced in this cohort, and the absence of alpha or paired-chain data limited detectable features. For the cohort, immune exposure information was limited to CMV serostatus. Across donors, most TCR sequences were observed very rarely, whereas some public TCRs were present in many individuals. A group of highly shared sequence variants was considered likely to be a technical artifact of the sequencing pipeline. It was suggested by the authors that the approach could potentially be generalized to other disease states and immunological phenotypes. A later analysis found that HLA-associated TCR beta chains were more clonally expanded and had lower generation probabilities than equally common non-associated chains. According to a later analysis, TCR association rates differed among HLA loci, with DRB1 alleles showing the most associated TCRs and HLA-C alleles showing the fewest. Because some donors lacked HLA typing at each locus, the association tests relied only on the typed subset. The classifier was reported to diagnose cytomegalovirus status with high specificity and sensitivity in both the original cohort and the validation cohort. Specific HLA alleles were associated with 15,000 to 20,000 TCR beta sequences at a false discovery rate of 0.05 in a later analysis. A later analysis reported that several top co-occurrence clusters appeared linked to parvovirus B19, influenza, CMV and Epstein-Barr virus. An association between a missense DCLRE1C variant and V-gene and J-gene trimming of TCR beta chains was found in a later genetic analysis and replicated in an independent cohort. A further reported finding was that TCR beta sequences accurately predicted the HLA-A and HLA-B alleles for most subjects in the first cohort. Roughly uniform sequencing depth across donors was assumed in presence/absence analyses, although this assumption may not hold. A later analysis found that most CMV-associated TCR beta chains appeared HLA-restricted, with HLA associations seemingly driven largely by CMV exposure.

The junction carries 11 bases between V and J, which are trimmed by 2 bases and 2 bases respectively. The CDR3 starts with the cysteine, ends with the phenylalanine, and has 15 residues. Of all the DNA, just the CDR3 is kept, 45 bases in frame from base 1. CDR1 and CDR2 (SGHTA, FQGTGA) derive from the germline V gene. Library preparation used the immunoSEQ multiplex PCR assay. For the multiplex PCR, a mixture combining 60 forward primers for TCR Vbeta segments and 13 reverse primers for TCR Jbeta segments was used. Amplification of the CDR3 region of rearranged TCR beta genes was performed with a multiplex PCR assay on genomic DNA. Amplified TCR beta libraries were sequenced as 87-base-pair reads on the Illumina HiSeq System. The published analysis was carried out like this. Across the 500 to 700 repertoires, a later analysis counted 60 million to 90 million unique TCR beta chains, approximately 10 million of which were shared by at least two donors. Raw reads were error-corrected and collapsed into unique sequences with a nearest-neighbor algorithm that merged closely related sequences to remove PCR and sequencing errors. CDR3 sequences were aligned to IMGT reference sequences to assign V, D and J gene segments. For a sequence to be retained, a match of at least six nucleotides to both a V gene segment and a J gene segment was required. A rearrangement counted as productive if the CDR3 had no stop codons and remained in frame with V and J, and every other rearrangement counted as non-productive. CDR3 was defined according to IMGT convention as the region running from the second conserved V-encoded cysteine to the conserved J-encoded phenylalanine. Sequences without an unambiguous match to a single V gene segment were excluded from the earlier analysis of several hundred of the donors. In an earlier analysis of some 590 of the donors, a V segment was called functional when productive rearrangements were above 56.7%, and segregating when the standard deviation between donors exceeded 5%. A statistical classification framework was built to diagnose cytomegalovirus status from the catalog of TCR beta chain sequences. A later analysis assigned V and J genes by comparing TCR nucleotide sequences with IMGT/GENE-DB human TR gene sequences. The TCRdist pipeline was used in a later analysis to assign CDR3 sequences and most-parsimonious VDJ recombination scenarios. In a later analysis, each TCR beta chain was defined by its CDR3 amino acid sequence together with its V-gene family, and reads lacking a unique V-gene family were excluded. A later analysis removed several hundred highly shared, low-generation-probability nucleotide sequences to deal with suspected cross-contamination and a sequencing artifact. In a later analysis, a clonal expansion index was calculated for each public chain from normalized within-repertoire ranks of inferred template counts. Generation probabilities in a later analysis came from a VDJ recombination model fitted to out-of-frame rearrangements, and those results were checked against IGoR. Hypergeometric tests were used in a later analysis to score TCR-TCR, TCR-HLA and TCR-CMV co-occurrence, with a repertoire-size bias correction applied to the TCR pairs. To estimate false discovery rates, a later analysis permuted the HLA or CMV assignments 20 times. In a later analysis, co-occurring TCRs were grouped using DBSCAN, and TCRdist sequence similarity was added for clustering within HLA-allele-positive subsets. Repertoires with fewer than 30,000 or more than 120,000 public chains were left out of co-occurrence clustering, as were a handful of repertoires with anomalous nucleotide sharing. Drawn from immuneACCESS, this table holds only the in-frame rearrangements with V and J called that TCRdb kept. Clones are partly lost; checked studies trace under half to an unresolved V gene and leave the rest unexplained. The DNA gave D and trimming, while V, J and clone size come from that table. The sample profile shows roughly 100,000 clones; approximately 79% of them were found once. The ten largest clones take up under 4.5% of the sample.

This chain is built from TRBV7-3 and TRBJ2-3; the D segment could be TRBD1, given 5 matching bases. Sequenced material: PBMCs. The TCR comes from a man aged 50-60 years in good health and CMV-seropositive. CDR3 sequence: CASSLSQGFTDTQYF. The DNA sequence follows: TGTGCCAGCAGCTTATCCCAGGGTTTCACAGATACGCAGTATTTT.